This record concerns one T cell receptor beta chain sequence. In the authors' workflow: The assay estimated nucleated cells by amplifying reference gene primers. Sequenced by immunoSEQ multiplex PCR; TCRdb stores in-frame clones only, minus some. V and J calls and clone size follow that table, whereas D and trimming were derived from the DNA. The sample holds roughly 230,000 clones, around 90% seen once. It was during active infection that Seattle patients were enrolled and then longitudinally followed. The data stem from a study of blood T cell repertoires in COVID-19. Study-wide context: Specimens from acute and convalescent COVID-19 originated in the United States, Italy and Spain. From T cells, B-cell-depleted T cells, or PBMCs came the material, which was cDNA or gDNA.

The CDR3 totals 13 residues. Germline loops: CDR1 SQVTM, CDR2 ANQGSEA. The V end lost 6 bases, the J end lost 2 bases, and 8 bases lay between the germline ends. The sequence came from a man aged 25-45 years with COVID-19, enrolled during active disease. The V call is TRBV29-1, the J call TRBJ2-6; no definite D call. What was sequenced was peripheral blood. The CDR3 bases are TGCAGCGTCGGAGAAGCTGGGGCCAACGTCCTGACTTTC. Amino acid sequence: CSVGEAGANVLTF.